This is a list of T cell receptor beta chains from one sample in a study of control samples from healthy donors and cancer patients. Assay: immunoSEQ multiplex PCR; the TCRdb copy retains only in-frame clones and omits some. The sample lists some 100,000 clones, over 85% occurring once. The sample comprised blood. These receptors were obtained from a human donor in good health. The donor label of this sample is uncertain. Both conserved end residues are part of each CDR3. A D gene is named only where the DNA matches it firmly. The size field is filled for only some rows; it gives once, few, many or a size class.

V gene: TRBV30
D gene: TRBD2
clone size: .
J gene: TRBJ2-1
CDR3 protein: CAWNGGGASYNEQFF
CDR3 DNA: TGTGCCTGGAACGGCGGGGGGGCCTCCTACAATGAGCAGTTCTTC

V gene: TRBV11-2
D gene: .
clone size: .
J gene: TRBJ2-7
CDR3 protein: CASSPTQEGYEQYF
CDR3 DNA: TGTGCCAGCAGCCCGACTCAGGAAGGGTACGAGCAGTACTTC

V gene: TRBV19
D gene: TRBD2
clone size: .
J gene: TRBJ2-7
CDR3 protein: CASSITLAGGAYEQYF
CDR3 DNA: TGTGCCAGTAGTATAACATTGGCGGGAGGGGCCTACGAGCAGTACTTC

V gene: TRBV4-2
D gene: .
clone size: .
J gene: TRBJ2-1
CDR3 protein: CASSQDAWGEQFF
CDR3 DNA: TGTGCCAGCAGCCAAGACGCGTGGGGCGAGCAGTTCTTC

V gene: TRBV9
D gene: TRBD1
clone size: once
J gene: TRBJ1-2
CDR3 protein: CASSVDRGNYGYTF
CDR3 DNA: TGTGCCAGCAGCGTTGACAGGGGTAACTATGGCTACACCTTC

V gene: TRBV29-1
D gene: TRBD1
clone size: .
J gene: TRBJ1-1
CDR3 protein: CSVERDRGSTEAFF
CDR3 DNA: TGCAGCGTTGAAAGAGACAGGGGATCCACTGAAGCTTTCTTT

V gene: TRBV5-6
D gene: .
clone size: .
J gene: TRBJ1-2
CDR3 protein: CASSSIRPPREDGYTF
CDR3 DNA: TGTGCCAGCAGCTCGATAAGACCGCCGAGGGAGGATGGCTACACCTTC

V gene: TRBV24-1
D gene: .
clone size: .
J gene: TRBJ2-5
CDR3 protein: CATSGAGTQETQYF
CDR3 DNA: TGTGCCACCAGTGGCGCCGGGACGCAAGAGACCCAGTACTTC

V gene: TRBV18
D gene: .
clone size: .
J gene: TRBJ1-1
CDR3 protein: CASSPLGSLNTEAFF
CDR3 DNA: TGTGCCAGCTCACCATTGGGCAGCTTGAACACTGAAGCTTTCTTT

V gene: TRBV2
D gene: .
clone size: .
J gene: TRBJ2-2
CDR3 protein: CASSNGDGAGASNTGELFF
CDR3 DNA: TGTGCCAGCAGCAATGGTGACGGGGCGGGGGCCTCGAACACCGGGGAGCTGTTTTTT

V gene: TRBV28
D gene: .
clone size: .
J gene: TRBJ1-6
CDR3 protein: CASRRSISSYNSPLHF
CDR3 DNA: TGTGCCAGCAGGCGATCCATAAGCTCCTATAATTCACCCCTCCACTTT

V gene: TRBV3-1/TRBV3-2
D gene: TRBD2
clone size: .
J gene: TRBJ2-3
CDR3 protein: CASSQLTSGGSDTQYF
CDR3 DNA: TGTGCCAGCAGCCAATTGACTAGCGGGGGATCAGATACGCAGTATTTT

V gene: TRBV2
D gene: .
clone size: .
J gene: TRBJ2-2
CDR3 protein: CASTRDSTNTGELFF
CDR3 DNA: TGTGCCAGCACACGGGACTCCACGAACACCGGGGAGCTGTTTTTT

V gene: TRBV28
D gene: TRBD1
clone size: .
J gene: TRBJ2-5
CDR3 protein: CASLLAGGNRETQYF
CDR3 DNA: TGTGCCAGCCTGCTGGCAGGGGGCAACCGGGAGACCCAGTACTTC

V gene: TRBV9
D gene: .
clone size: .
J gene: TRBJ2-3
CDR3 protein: CASSVESRGTQYF
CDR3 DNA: TGTGCCAGCAGCGTAGAAAGCCGGGGTACGCAGTATTTT

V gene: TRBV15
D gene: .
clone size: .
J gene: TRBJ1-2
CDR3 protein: CATSGSGTGYTF
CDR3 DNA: TGTGCCACCAGCGGGTCAGGGACCGGCTACACCTTC